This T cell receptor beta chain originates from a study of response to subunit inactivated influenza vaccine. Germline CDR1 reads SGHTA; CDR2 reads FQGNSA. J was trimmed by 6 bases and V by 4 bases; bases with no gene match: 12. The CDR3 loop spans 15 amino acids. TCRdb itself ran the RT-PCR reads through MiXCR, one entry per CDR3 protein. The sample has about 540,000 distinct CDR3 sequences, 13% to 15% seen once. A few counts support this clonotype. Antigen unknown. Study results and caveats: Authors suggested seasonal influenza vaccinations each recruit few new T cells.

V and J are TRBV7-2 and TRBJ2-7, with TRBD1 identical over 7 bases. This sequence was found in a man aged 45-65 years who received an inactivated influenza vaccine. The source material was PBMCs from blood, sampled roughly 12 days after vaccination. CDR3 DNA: TGTGCCAGCAGCTCACCGACAGGGTTCCCCTCCGAGCAGTACTTC. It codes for CASSSPTGFPSEQYF.